The 27 T cell receptor beta chains presented below share a single source sample, sequenced in a study of blood T cell repertoires in COVID-19 (dated by TCRdb to 2020 to 2022). To prepare the library, the immunoSEQ multiplex PCR assay was applied. This immuneACCESS table, as held by TCRdb, lists in-frame sequences with V and J called but not all clones. Of the missing ones, under half trace to an unresolved V gene in checked studies; the others have no known cause. The sample table holds about 210,000 clones, of which around four fifths were seen once. 8.2% of the sample is held by the ten biggest clonotypes. Specimen: peripheral blood. These TCRs come from a woman aged 50 to 60 with acute or convalescent COVID-19.

The chain joins TRBV7-6 to TRBJ2-1, with 9 bases lining up with TRBD1. The J segment lost 4 bases and the V segment lost 0 bases, leaving 7 bases of the junction unmatched. The CDR3 sequence is 17 residues long. Germline V lookup: CDR1 SGHVS, CDR2 FNYEAQ. CDR3 loop: CASSLAQGAQGYNEQFF. The DNA for the CDR3 is TGTGCCAGCAGCTTAGCACAGGGGGCGCAGGGGTACAATGAGCAGTTCTTC.

Note on this clone: The identical CDR3 is also encoded by other nucleotide sequences in the sample. This chain uses TRBV5-6 with TRBJ1-6; weak D call: TRBD1 (5 bases). Germline V gene data show CDR1 as SGHDT and CDR2 as YYEEEE. Trimming took off 0 bases at V and 6 bases at J, with 7 bases between the two ends. The CDR3 length is 14 residues. The CDR3 region is CASSLGQSNSPLHF. The CDR3 nucleotides are TGTGCCAGCAGCTTGGGACAGAGTAATTCACCCCTCCACTTT. Full variable domain (remainder filled in from reference TRBV5-6 and TRBJ1-6): DAGVTQSPTHLIKTRGQQVTLRCSPKSGHDTVSWYQQALGQGPQFIFQYYEEEERQRGNFPDRFSGHQFPNYSSELNVNALLLGDSALYLCASSLGQSNSPLHFGNGTRLTVT.

This sequence joins TRBV7-7 and TRBJ2-4; 7 bases align to TRBD1. Germline CDR1 and CDR2: SSHAT and FNYEAQ (reference sequence). J lost 0 bases, V lost 1 base, and 15 bases had no gene match. This CDR3 has 20 residues. The CDR3: CASSLGIRDRGSLAKNIQYF. The DNA of the CDR3 is TGTGCCAGCAGCTTAGGTATCCGGGACAGAGGATCTCTAGCCAAAAACATTCAGTACTTC.

The rearrangement uses TRBV5-1 and TRBJ1-3; D not resolved. V was shortened by 2 bases and J by 0 bases, with 12 bases between the two germline ends. Germline V gives CDR1 SGHRS, CDR2 YFSETQ. The CDR3 extends over 16 amino acids. DNA of the CDR3: TGCGCCAGCAGCTTAGCCCAAGCGGACTCTGGAAACACCATATATTTT. Protein: CASSLAQADSGNTIYF.

The count of this clone is one. The V and J genes are TRBV7-2 and TRBJ2-2; weak D call: TRBD1 (6 bases). CDR1 is SGHTA and CDR2 is FQGNSA in the germline V gene. Trimming took off 1 base at V and 3 bases at J, with 12 bases between the two ends. CDR3 length: 16 amino acids. The CDR3 region is CASSLGQVLDTGELFF. In nucleotides, the CDR3 is TGTGCCAGCAGCTTAGGACAGGTCTTAGACACCGGGGAGCTGTTTTTT.

The chain links TRBV5-1 to TRBJ2-7; tentative D call: TRBD2 (6 bases). CDR1 SGHRS and CDR2 YFSETQ come from the germline V gene. The CDR3 is 15 amino acids. V shed 4 bases and J shed 3 bases, with 17 bases lying between them. DNA of the CDR3: TGCGCCAGCAGCGGAAACCGGGACTTGCTCTACGAGCAGTACTTC. It specifies CASSGNRDLLYEQYF.

The rearrangement links TRBV19 to TRBJ2-7; TRBD1 aligns across 11 bases. The CDR3 runs to 14 residues. The trim removed 3 bases at V and 6 bases at J, leaving 4 bases unmatched. Germline values: CDR1 LNHDA, CDR2 SQIVND (reference sequence). The CDR3 DNA is TGTGCCAGTAGTATTGGGACAGGGGGACTCGAGCAGTACTTC. Translating gives CASSIGTGGLEQYF.

The rearrangement links TRBV5-5 to TRBJ2-7, with TRBD2 matching over 14 bases. The CDR3 consists of 16 residues. Germline lookup yields CDR1 SGHKS and CDR2 YYEKEE (reference sequence). After removal of 2 bases from V and 4 bases from J, the junction contained 5 bases not matched to a gene. CDR3 protein: CASSLGLAGGLYEQYF. The DNA for the CDR3 is TGTGCCAGCAGCTTAGGACTAGCGGGAGGTCTGTACGAGCAGTACTTC.

The chain carries TRBV28 and TRBJ2-7, with TRBD2 matching over 13 bases. V was pared by 5 bases and J by 3 bases, with 1 base of the junction left unmatched. The CDR3 is 14 amino acids. Per the germline V gene, CDR1 is MDHEN and CDR2 is SYDVKM. The CDR3 nucleotides are TGTGCCAGCAGTCGGACTAGCGGGAGCTACGAGCAGTACTTC. The encoded protein is CASSRTSGSYEQYF.

The rearrangement joins TRBV30 to TRBJ2-3; 11 nucleotides line up with TRBD2. In germline, CDR1 is GTSNPN, CDR2 SVGIG (reference sequence). V shed 6 bases, J shed 2 bases, and the junction held 7 bases outside the gene matches. The CDR3 loop spans 15 amino acids. As DNA, the CDR3 is TGTGCCTGCCACCCGACTAGCGGGAACACAGATACGCAGTATTTT. Protein product: CACHPTSGNTDTQYF. Using reference TRBV30 and TRBJ2-3 for the parts outside the CDR3, the full variable domain is SQTIHQWPATLVQPVGSPLSLECTVEGTSNPNLYWYRQAAGRGLQLLFYSVGIGQISSEVPQNLSASRPQDRQFILSSKKLLLSDSGFYLCACHPTSGNTDTQYFGPGTRLTVL.

The chain combines TRBV5-1 with TRBJ2-1; TRBD1 aligns across 7 bases. The V gene's germline CDR1 is SGHRS and CDR2 YFSETQ. This CDR3 is 15 amino acids long. Trimming cost V 4 bases and J 7 bases; bases outside gene matches: 11. CDR3 sequence (DNA): TGCGCCAGCAGCCCCAGCAGGGGGAGTACGAATGAGCAGTTCTTC. Protein product: CASSPSRGSTNEQFF.

The J gene is TRBJ2-3, the V gene TRBV10-1, with 13 bases that match TRBD2. This CDR3 comprises 17 residues. J lost 4 bases, V lost 0 bases, and 4 bases had no gene match. CDR1 and CDR2 from the germline V gene are WNHNN and SYGVQD (reference sequence). The CDR3 protein is CASSESGLAGAADTQYF. DNA of the CDR3: TGCGCCAGCAGTGAGTCAGGACTAGCGGGAGCGGCAGATACGCAGTATTTT.

The chain uses TRBV2 and TRBJ1-2; D unresolved. Trimming took 8 bases from V and 6 from J, leaving 13 bases between them. CDR3 length equals 12 residues. In germline, CDR1 is SNHLY, CDR2 FYNNEI. The CDR3 protein is CASGLMRDGYTF. The CDR3 DNA follows: TGTGCCAGCGGGCTGATGAGGGATGGCTACACCTTC.

A word on this clone: Other DNA sequences in the sample encode the same CDR3. The V call is TRBV5-1, the J call TRBJ1-1, with D maybe TRBD1 (5 bases). CDR1 SGHRS and CDR2 YFSETQ come from the germline V gene. V was shortened by 0 bases and J by 1 base, with 13 bases between the two germline ends. This CDR3 comprises 16 residues. CDR3 loop: CASSLGLQGGNTEAFF. In DNA form, the CDR3 reads TGCGCCAGCAGCTTGGGTCTGCAGGGTGGGAACACTGAAGCTTTCTTT.

The chain has TRBV11-2 and TRBJ1-2; TRBD1 matches 10 bases. The CDR3 extends over 15 amino acids. The ends lost 1 base at V and 6 bases at J; junction bases unmatched: 5. In germline, CDR1 is SGHAT, CDR2 FQNNGV. The CDR3 loop reads CASSLAVGTGDGYTF. CDR3 DNA sequence: TGTGCCAGCAGCTTAGCTGTTGGGACAGGGGATGGCTACACCTTC.

The gene calls are TRBV2 and TRBJ1-5; the D gene is possibly TRBD1 (5 bases). Germline CDR1 is SNHLY and CDR2 is FYNNEI. This CDR3 is 15 amino acids long. V was trimmed by 6 bases and J by 3 bases, leaving 15 bases between them. CDR3 protein: CASRRGGGPNQPQHF. The CDR3 nucleotides are TGTGCCAGCAGGCGGGGGGGAGGGCCCAATCAGCCCCAGCATTTT.

The chain is built from TRBV28 and TRBJ1-2, with D tentatively TRBD1 (5 bases). The CDR3 has 12 amino acids. Germline CDR1 reads MDHEN; CDR2 reads SYDVKM. The V end was cut by 8 bases, the J end by 5 bases, with 12 bases between. CDR3 bases: TGTGCCAGCGAGCGGGAGGGGTATGGCTACACCTTC. This codes for CASEREGYGYTF.

The DNA for the CDR3 is TGTGCCAGCAGCCCCTTCAAGGGACAGGGGTGGACTGAAGCTTTCTTT. Its protein product is CASSPFKGQGWTEAFF. The chain uses TRBV11-2 and TRBJ1-1, with 10 bases aligning to TRBD1. With 5 bases clipped from V and 5 bases from J, the junction kept 11 bases outside the gene matches. In germline, CDR1 is SGHAT, CDR2 FQNNGV. The CDR3 is 16 amino acids. The whole variable domain, remainder taken from reference TRBV11-2 and TRBJ1-1, is EAGVAQSPRYKIIEKRQSVAFWCNPISGHATLYWYQQILGQGPKLLIQFQNNGVVDDSQLPKDRFSAERLKGVDSTLKIQPAKLEDSAVYLCASSPFKGQGWTEAFFGQGTRLTVV.

This clone was counted once. As DNA, the CDR3 is TGTGCCAGCAGTACGGGACAGATAGGACTTGGAAACACCATATATTTT. It codes for CASSTGQIGLGNTIYF. V usage is TRBV2 and J usage is TRBJ1-3, with TRBD1 matching over 7 bases. Trimming at V came to 5 bases and at J to 3 bases, leaving 10 bases not matched to a gene. CDR1 is SNHLY, CDR2 FYNNEI, per germline. CDR3 length: 16 residues.

V is TRBV5-1 and J is TRBJ2-5; 11 bases line up with TRBD2. Per the germline V gene, CDR1 is SGHRS and CDR2 is YFSETQ. The CDR3 totals 18 residues. Losses at the gene ends were 0 bases for V and 5 bases for J; bases not matched to a gene: 12. CDR3 residues: CASSLELAGGLTRETQYF. CDR3 bases: TGCGCCAGCAGCTTGGAGTTAGCGGGAGGGTTGACGAGGGAGACCCAGTACTTC.

This sequence joins TRBV6-5 and TRBJ2-6, with D unresolved. This CDR3 region has 15 residues. Looked up from germline, CDR1 is MNHEY and CDR2 is SVGAGI. Trimming removed 8 bases at V and 1 base at J, with 12 bases between. Here the CDR3 reads CASSRKASGANVLTF. The CDR3 coding sequence is TGTGCCAGCTCGCGAAAAGCTTCTGGGGCCAACGTCCTGACTTTC.

V gene TRBV5-6 combines with J gene TRBJ2-5; D remains unclear. The V gene lost 3 bases and the J gene lost 4 bases, with 13 bases spanning the gap. The germline V gene encodes CDR1 SGHDT and CDR2 YYEEEE. CDR3 size: 14 residues. The CDR3 DNA follows: TGTGCCAGCAGCTCCCGTCTTGGCCTAGAGACCCAGTACTTC. Its protein product is CASSSRLGLETQYF.

As DNA, the CDR3 is TGTGCCAGTAGTATGTGGCTGAACACTGAAGCTTTCTTT. Translation: CASSMWLNTEAFF. This chain links TRBV19 with TRBJ1-1; D is ambiguous. The CDR3 has 13 amino acids. V was trimmed by 3 bases and J by 0 bases, leaving 5 bases between them. Germline V CDR1 and CDR2: LNHDA, SQIVND (reference sequence).

The rearrangement joins TRBV12-3 or TRBV12-4 to TRBJ2-2; D unresolved. Trimming removed 2 bases at V and 6 bases at J, with 7 bases between. The CDR3 contains 13 residues. The CDR3 is CASSLLLPGELFF. CDR3 DNA: TGTGCCAGCAGTTTATTACTCCCCGGGGAGCTGTTTTTT.

The chain links TRBV10-2 to TRBJ2-3; 8 bases agree with TRBD2. The CDR3 has 13 residues. Germline V lookup: CDR1 WSHSY, CDR2 SAAADI. With 6 bases clipped from V and 4 bases from J, the junction kept 3 bases outside the gene matches. This CDR3 reads CASRGLVADTQYF. CDR3 bases: TGCGCCAGCAGGGGACTAGTAGCAGATACGCAGTATTTT.

The chain joins TRBV5-4 to TRBJ2-1; 14 nucleotides agree with TRBD2. CDR1 is SGHNT, CDR2 YYREEE, per germline (reference sequence). V lost 0 bases to trimming and J lost 9 bases; unmatched junction nucleotides: 14. The CDR3 has 19 amino acids. As DNA, the CDR3 is TGTGCCAGCAGCTTGGGGTATCGGACTAGCGGGAGGTACATAGGTGAGCAGTTCTTC. Its protein product is CASSLGYRTSGRYIGEQFF.

CDR3 sequence (DNA): TGTGCCAGCAGTACTAGCGTCGGGGAGCTGTTTTTT. Protein: CASSTSVGELFF. The chain links TRBV28 to TRBJ2-2; 7 nucleotides line up with TRBD2. CDR1 and CDR2 (germline): MDHEN, SYDVKM. J lost 7 bases, V lost 5 bases, and 1 base had no gene match. The CDR3 totals 12 residues.